This T cell receptor (beta chain) was sequenced for a study of blood T cell repertoires in COVID-19. Whole-study context: Samples of COVID-19 (acute and convalescent) were obtained from the United States, Italy and Spain.

Cohort allocation depended upon clinical history that participants reported. A case of COVID-19 had been met by exposed participants within 2 weeks before study entry. Germline V gene lookup returns CDR1 MNHEY and CDR2 SVGAGI. This CDR3 comprises 16 residues. V shed 2 bases and J 0 bases; nucleotides not matched to a gene: 6. Per the original data handling: Using reference gene primer amplification, nucleated cell counts were estimated. The assay was immunoSEQ multiplex PCR, and TCRdb's table has in-frame clones only and misses some. D and trimming were read from the DNA, whereas the V and J calls and clone size are those reported in that table. The sample shows 200,000 to 250,000 clones, around 91% of them seen only once.

Sequenced sample: PBMCs or T cells enriched from blood (not recorded which). The rearrangement uses TRBV6-5 and TRBJ2-7; TRBD2 aligns across 8 bases. This TCR came from a man aged 25 to 45 who had been exposed to COVID-19. The CDR3 loop is CASSYLIAGSSYEQYF. CDR3 DNA sequence: TGTGCCAGCAGTTACCTCATAGCGGGGAGCTCCTACGAGCAGTACTTC.